This T cell receptor (beta chain) was captured in a study of blood T cell repertoires in COVID-19 (dated by TCRdb to about 2020). Regarding the research as a whole: The collaborator samples originated in the United States, Italy and Spain and spanned the acute and convalescent phases of COVID-19. The samples were drawn from two sources: the first 160 participants of the ongoing ImmuneRACE study, and 1,200 or so subjects contributed by 6 global collaborators. The repertoires were made available in a free public database intended to serve as a resource for research on the immune response to SARS-CoV-2. The material from the prospective study consisted of cDNA or gDNA derived from T cells, B-cell-depleted T cells, or PBMCs. Deeply sampled blood TCRbeta repertoires from subjects exposed to, actively infected with, or recovered from COVID-19 were included in the dataset. Where available, HLA class I and class II types were obtained from metadata supplied by the sample provider rather than from assay-based typing. The sample metadata nearly always contained a de-identified subject ID, COVID-19 status, age in years and sex. The paper's findings and limits, for the study overall: The quantity of clinical and demographic metadata differed by source and by participant and was supplied without curation.

The immunoSEQ Assay, a bias-controlled multiplex PCR, was used to amplify TCRbeta CDR3 regions from genomic DNA. In the original analysis: Nucleated cell counts per sample were estimated from amplification of reference gene primers within the assay. To quantify the absolute abundance of each unique TCRbeta CDR3 rearrangement, sequence reads were collapsed and filtered. For each sample, productive Simpson clonality was calculated by taking the square root of Simpson's diversity index across productive rearrangements. TCRdb took over this immuneACCESS table, retaining in-frame rearrangements with V and J assigned. Such tables are incomplete; in checked studies, under half of the missing clones stem from an unresolved V gene, and the remainder is unexplained. D and trimming were read from the DNA, whereas the V and J calls and clone size are those reported in that table. Here the sample has roughly 320,000 clones; approximately 90% occur a single time. The ten largest clonotypes hold around 4.2% of the sample.

Of note for this clone: Its antigen target is currently unknown. The sample holds no much larger clone one base away, and base qualities are not on file.

The germline V gene (reference sequence) gives CDR1 as MNHEY and CDR2 as SMNVEV. At the junction V is shortened by 5 bases and J by 9 bases; bases outside the gene matches: 14. The CDR3 starts with the cysteine, ends with the phenylalanine, and has 15 residues. Only the CDR3 DNA stays, 45 bases, in frame from base 1. Participants in the prospective study were enrolled through a virtual design, were aged roughly 18 to 100 years, and lived in approximately 25 United States geographic areas. In the prospective study, participants were assigned to cohorts based on the clinical history participants reported in a screening survey and a study questionnaire. Exposed participants were defined as having been in contact with someone with a PCR-confirmed or clinician-diagnosed COVID-19 case within 2 weeks of study entry. Each participant in the prospective study had whole blood, serum and a nasopharyngeal or oropharyngeal swab collected by mobile phlebotomists. Participants in the prospective study had the option to provide additional blood draws and questionnaires over a 2-month period. Before DNA extraction, prospective study blood samples were shipped either frozen or at room temperature.

Source material: PBMCs or T cells enriched from blood (not recorded which). The sequence derives from a young woman who had been exposed to COVID-19. Here the chain combines TRBV27 and TRBJ2-5; 8 bases in between match TRBD2. The CDR3 region: CASSPEPGGPGAQYF. The bases read TGTGCCAGCAGTCCGGAACCGGGGGGGCCGGGGGCCCAGTACTTC.